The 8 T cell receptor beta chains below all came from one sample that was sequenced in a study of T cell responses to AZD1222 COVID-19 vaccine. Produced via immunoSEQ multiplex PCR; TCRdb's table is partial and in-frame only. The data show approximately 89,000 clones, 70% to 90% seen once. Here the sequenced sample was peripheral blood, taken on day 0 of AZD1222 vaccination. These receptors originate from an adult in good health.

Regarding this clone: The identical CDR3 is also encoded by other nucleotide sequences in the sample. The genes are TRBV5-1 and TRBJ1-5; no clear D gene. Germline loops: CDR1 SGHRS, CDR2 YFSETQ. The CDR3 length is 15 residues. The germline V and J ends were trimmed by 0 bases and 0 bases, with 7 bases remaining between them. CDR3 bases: TGCGCCAGCAGCTTGGACGGAGATAGCAATCAGCCCCAGCATTTT. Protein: CASSLDGDSNQPQHF.

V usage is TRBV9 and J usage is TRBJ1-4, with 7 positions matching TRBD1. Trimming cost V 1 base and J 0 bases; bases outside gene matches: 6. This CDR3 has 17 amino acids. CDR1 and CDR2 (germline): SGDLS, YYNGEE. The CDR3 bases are TGTGCCAGCAGCGTAAACAGGGGAGGAGCAACTAATGAAAAACTGTTTTTT. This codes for CASSVNRGGATNEKLFF.

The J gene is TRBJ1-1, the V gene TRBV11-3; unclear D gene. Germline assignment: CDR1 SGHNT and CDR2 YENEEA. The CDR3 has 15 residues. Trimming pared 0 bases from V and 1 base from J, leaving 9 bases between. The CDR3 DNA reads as TGTGCCAGCAGCTTAGATAATTGGGAGAACACTGAAGCTTTCTTT. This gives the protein CASSLDNWENTEAFF.

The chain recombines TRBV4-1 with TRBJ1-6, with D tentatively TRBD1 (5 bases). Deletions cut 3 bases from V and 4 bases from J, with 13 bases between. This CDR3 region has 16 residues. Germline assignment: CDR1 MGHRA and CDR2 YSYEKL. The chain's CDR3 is CASSHWPDNYNSPLHF. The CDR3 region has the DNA TGCGCCAGCAGCCACTGGCCGGACAATTATAATTCACCCCTCCACTTT.

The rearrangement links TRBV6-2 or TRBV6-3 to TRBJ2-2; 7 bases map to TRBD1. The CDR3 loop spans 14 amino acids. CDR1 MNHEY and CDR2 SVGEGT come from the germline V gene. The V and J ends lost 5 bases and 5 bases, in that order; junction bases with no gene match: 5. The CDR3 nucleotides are TGTGCCAGCAGTCTACAGGGGTATACCGGGGAGCTGTTTTTT. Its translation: CASSLQGYTGELFF.

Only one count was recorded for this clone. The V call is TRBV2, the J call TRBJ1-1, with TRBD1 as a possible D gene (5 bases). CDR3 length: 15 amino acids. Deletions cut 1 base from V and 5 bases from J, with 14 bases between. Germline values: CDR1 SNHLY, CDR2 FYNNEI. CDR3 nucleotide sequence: TGTGCCAGCAGTGAAGGGCGACAGAGAGTGACTGAAGCTTTCTTT. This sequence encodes CASSEGRQRVTEAFF.

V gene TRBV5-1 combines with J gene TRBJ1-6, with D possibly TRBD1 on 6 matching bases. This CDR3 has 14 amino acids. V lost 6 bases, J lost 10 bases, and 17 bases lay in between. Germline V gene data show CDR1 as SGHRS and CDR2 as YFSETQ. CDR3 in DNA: TGCGCCAGCAAGGTGGGGGGCGAAAAATCACCCCTCCACTTT. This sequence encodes CASKVGGEKSPLHF. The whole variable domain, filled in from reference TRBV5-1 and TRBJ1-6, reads KAGVTQTPRYLIKTRGQQVTLSCSPISGHRSVSWYQQTPGQGLQFLFEYFSETQRNKGNFPGRFSGRQFSNSRSEMNVSTLELGDSALYLCASKVGGEKSPLHFGNGTRLTVT.

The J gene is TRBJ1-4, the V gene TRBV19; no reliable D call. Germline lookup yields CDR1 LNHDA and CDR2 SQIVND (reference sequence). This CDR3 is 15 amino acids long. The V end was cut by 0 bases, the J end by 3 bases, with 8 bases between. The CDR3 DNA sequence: TGTGCCAGTAGTATAGACAGGTCTTCTAATGAAAAACTGTTTTTT. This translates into CASSIDRSSNEKLFF.